The 19 T cell receptor beta chains below all came from one sample that was sequenced in a study of T-cell reconstitution after alpha-beta-depleted transplantation in children (TCRdb year 2016). Library construction relied on PCR. The run used an Illumina HiSeq 2500. TCR library preparation used molecular barcoding, with unique molecular identifiers applied to normalize quantification of the TCRbeta repertoire. TCRdb handled the public reads itself, with Q25 trimming in fastp and clone calling in MiXCR, and kept productive beta chains. Each entry is one CDR3 protein sequence, shown with its most common DNA and genes. This sample has over 120,000 distinct CDR3 sequences in its table, and 8% to 10% of those were observed once. The biggest ten clones account for 15% to 20% of the sample. Per the publication, the treatment or condition label means: allogeneic hematopoietic cell transplantation with graft depleted of TCRalphabeta T cells and CD19 B cells.

This specimen consisted of PBMCs, mostly from graft donor cells, obtained 180 days after TCRalphabeta/CD19-depleted stem cell transplant. These receptors all come from a female patient aged 2-15 years who had a stem cell transplant for congenital amegakaryocytic thrombocytopenia, so the T cells may come from the graft donor.

This clonotype was counted between two and nine times. V usage is TRBV27 and J usage is TRBJ2-7, with 7 bases lining up with TRBD1. V lost 6 bases to trimming and J lost 2 bases; unmatched junction nucleotides: 10. Germline V gene sequence: CDR1 MNHEY, CDR2 SMNVEV (reference sequence). There are 15 residues in the CDR3. CDR3 sequence reads: CASRIGTALTYEQYF. Here the CDR3 DNA reads TGTGCCAGCAGGATAGGGACAGCCTTGACCTACGAGCAGTACTTC.

Concerning this clonotype itself: Germline and junction disagree at one end, which may indicate a read error. The chain employs TRBV6-1 and TRBJ2-6; tentatively, D is TRBD1 (6 bases). Looked up from germline, CDR1 is MNHNS and CDR2 is SASEGT. The CDR3 runs 18 residues. Written as DNA, the CDR3 is TGTGCCAGCCACGGGACGGCAGGGGATAAGACTGGGGCCAACGGCCTGACTTTC. It translates to CASHGTAGDKTGANGLTF.

Here the CDR3 DNA reads TGTGCCAGCAGTTTAAGATTGGATCGTAGCGGGGGGACCGGGGAGCTGTTTTTT. Translating it yields CASSLRLDRSGGTGELFF. The V call is TRBV27, the J call TRBJ2-2; 10 bases fit TRBD2. Germline lookup yields CDR1 MNHEY and CDR2 SMNVEV (reference sequence). With 2 bases clipped from V and 5 bases from J, the junction kept 11 bases outside the gene matches. The CDR3 runs to 18 residues.

The gene calls are TRBV15 and TRBJ2-7; D is perhaps TRBD1 (6 bases). CDR1 LNHNV and CDR2 YYDKDF come from the germline V gene (reference sequence). Trimming took 0 bases from V and 3 from J, leaving 9 bases between them. CDR3 length: 14 residues. The DNA for the CDR3 is TGTGCCACCAGCAGAGATCTAGGGGGCTACGAGCAGTACTTC. Encoded protein: CATSRDLGGYEQYF.

The gene calls are TRBV12-3 or TRBV12-4 and TRBJ2-3; 7 nucleotides align to TRBD1. The CDR3 spans 17 residues. The chain's CDR3 is CTLSLSDRVNSTDTQYF. The CDR3 region has the DNA TGTACCCTCAGTCTTTCCGACAGGGTCAATAGCACAGATACGCAGTATTTT.

In this sample, this clonotype turned up many times. The gene calls are TRBV10-3 and TRBJ2-3, with 12 positions matching TRBD2. The CDR3 runs 16 residues. CDR1 and CDR2 (germline): ENHRY, SYGVKD. V shed 6 bases and J 5 bases; nucleotides not matched to a gene: 9. CDR3 bases: TGTGCCATCAGGACGACTAGCGGGAGAGATCGAGATACGCAGTATTTT. This codes for CAIRTTSGRDRDTQYF.

This clonotype has at least ten counts. The V and J genes are TRBV29-1 and TRBJ2-3; no definite D call. V lost 8 bases and J lost 0, with 27 bases in between. The CDR3 has 18 amino acids. Germline assignment: CDR1 SQVTM and CDR2 ANQGSEA. CDR3 region: CSISRLPKSFSSTDTQYF. The DNA for the CDR3 is TGCAGCATCTCAAGGCTACCAAAAAGTTTCTCTAGCACAGATACGCAGTATTTT.

The chain carries TRBV20-1 and TRBJ2-3, with D perhaps TRBD2 (6 bases). Per the germline V gene, CDR1 is DFQATT and CDR2 is SNEGSKA (reference sequence). CDR3 length equals 13 residues. CDR3 in DNA: TGCAGCGCCCTCGGGACTAGCACAGATACGCAGTATTTT. Amino acid sequence: CSALGTSTDTQYF.

The table lists this clonotype with many counts. The rearrangement uses TRBV10-3 and TRBJ2-7; 12 bases align to TRBD2. In germline, CDR1 is ENHRY, CDR2 SYGVKD. The V and J ends lost 3 bases and 6 bases, in that order; junction bases with no gene match: 6. The CDR3 totals 15 residues. The CDR3 spells CAISDALAGGPEQYF. DNA for the CDR3: TGTGCCATCAGTGACGCCCTAGCGGGAGGGCCCGAGCAGTACTTC.

This clonotype was counted at least ten times. The V gene is TRBV29-1, the J gene TRBJ2-5; 7 bases align to TRBD2. The V gene's germline CDR1 is SQVTM and CDR2 ANQGSEA. CDR3 size: 13 residues. The V gene end was trimmed by 6 bases and the J gene end by 4 bases; junction bases not matched to a gene: 8. This CDR3 is CSVYRDYGETQYF. In DNA form, the CDR3 reads TGCAGCGTATATCGGGACTATGGAGAGACCCAGTACTTC.

This clonotype was seen repeatedly, ten times or more. The chain is built from TRBV19 and TRBJ1-5, with D perhaps TRBD1 (6 bases). Germline CDR1 is LNHDA and CDR2 is SQIVND (reference sequence). The CDR3 sequence is 13 residues long. Trimming left V 2 bases short and J 7 bases short, with 9 bases between. The CDR3, as DNA: TGTGCCAGTAGTATATACAGGGACCAGCCCCAGCATTTT. Translating it yields CASSIYRDQPQHF. The full variable domain, its missing parts supplied by reference TRBV19 and TRBJ1-5, is DGGITQSPKYLFRKEGQNVTLSCEQNLNHDAMYWYRQDPGQGLRLIYYSQIVNDFQKGDIAEGYSVSREKKESFPLTVTSAQKNPTAFYLCASSIYRDQPQHFGDGTRLSIL.

There are many counts of this clonotype. The rearrangement links TRBV20-1 to TRBJ2-7; a weak D match, TRBD1 (5 bases). This CDR3 comprises 15 residues. Germline CDR1 DFQATT, CDR2 SNEGSKA (reference sequence). The ends were cut back, 3 bases at V and 2 bases at J, with 17 bases in the middle. In DNA, the CDR3 is TGCAGTGCTAGGGGGCTGGGGCTTAATCCCTACGAGCAGTACTTC. Translation gives CSARGLGLNPYEQYF.

This clonotype was observed a few times. This rearrangement joins TRBV12-3 or TRBV12-4 to TRBJ1-6, with unresolved D. CDR3 size: 14 residues. With 3 bases removed from V and 7 bases from J, the gap between germline ends came to 10 bases. CDR3 DNA: TGTGCCAGCAGTTTGGTGGACGGCAATTCACCCCTCCACTTT. Its protein is CASSLVDGNSPLHF.

The table lists this clonotype with a few counts. The chain uses TRBV20-1 and TRBJ2-4; D is perhaps TRBD2 (6 bases). The CDR3 runs 13 residues. V shed 0 bases and J shed 6 bases, with 9 bases lying between them. In germline, CDR1 is DFQATT, CDR2 SNEGSKA (reference sequence). As DNA, the CDR3 is TGCAGTGCTAGAGAGGGACTCCGAAACATTCAGTACTTC. Translating it yields CSAREGLRNIQYF.

This rearrangement joins TRBV12-3 or TRBV12-4 to TRBJ2-1; tentatively, D is TRBD1 (6 bases). This CDR3 is 13 amino acids long. V shed 3 bases and J shed 8 bases, with 11 bases lying between them. The chain's CDR3 is CASSFSGVDEQFF. The DNA of the CDR3 is TGTGCCAGCAGTTTTTCAGGGGTCGATGAGCAGTTCTTC.

About this clonotype itself: In this CDR3 the conserved last residue, phenylalanine or tryptophan, is missing, so a read error is likely. The chain carries TRBV10-3 and TRBJ2-7; maybe TRBD1 (5 bases). Per germline, CDR1 ENHRY and CDR2 SYGVKD. V dropped 5 bases and J dropped 0 bases, with 14 bases sitting between them. This CDR3 has 15 amino acids. The chain's CDR3 is CAISLRAGISYEQYL. The CDR3 DNA follows: TGTGCCATCAGTCTCCGGGCAGGGATCTCCTACGAGCAGTACTTG.

The genes are TRBV13 and TRBJ2-7, with 7 bases aligning to TRBD1. Germline CDR1 reads PRHDT; CDR2 reads FYEKMQ (reference sequence). V lost 7 bases, J lost 0 bases, and 12 bases stayed unmatched. The CDR3 spans 16 residues. CDR3 region: CASTQRQGEFSYEQYF. The CDR3 DNA sequence: TGTGCCAGCACCCAGAGACAGGGAGAGTTCTCCTACGAGCAGTACTTC.

This clonotype occurred a few times. The chain couples TRBV20-1 to TRBJ2-7; weak D call: TRBD2 (5 bases). Trimming took 5 bases from V and 4 from J, leaving 12 bases between them. The CDR3 spans 12 residues. CDR1 and CDR2 from the germline V gene are DFQATT and SNEGSKA (reference sequence). CDR3 sequence (DNA): TGCAGTGCTGGGCTAGCAACGTACGAGCAGTACTTC. Its translation is CSAGLATYEQYF.

The table lists this clonotype with many counts. The chain links TRBV5-1 to TRBJ1-1; unclear D gene. V dropped 1 base and J dropped 6 bases, with 13 bases sitting between them. This CDR3 has 14 residues. The germline gives CDR1 SGHRS, CDR2 YFSETQ. The CDR3 sequence: CASSLSAGRAEAFF. CDR3 DNA: TGCGCCAGCAGCTTGTCAGCAGGTCGAGCTGAAGCTTTCTTT. Full variable domain (remainder filled in from reference TRBV5-1 and TRBJ1-1): KAGVTQTPRYLIKTRGQQVTLSCSPISGHRSVSWYQQTPGQGLQFLFEYFSETQRNKGNFPGRFSGRQFSNSRSEMNVSTLELGDSALYLCASSLSAGRAEAFFGQGTRLTVV.